A single sample is the source of the 20 T cell receptor beta chains below, sequenced in a study of T cell responses to AZD1222 COVID-19 vaccine. The protocol was immunoSEQ multiplex PCR, while the TCRdb copy is restricted to in-frame clones and leaves out a portion. The profile shows about 150,000 clones, around 90% of them singletons. The input for sequencing was peripheral blood, taken on day 0 of AZD1222 vaccination. Source of these receptors: an adult in good health.

This clone was seen once. This sequence joins TRBV14 and TRBJ1-6; D ambiguous. This CDR3 region has 15 residues. Germline CDR1 SGHDN, CDR2 FVKESK. V was clipped by 1 base and J by 8 bases, with 12 bases between them. CDR3 DNA: TGTGCCAGCAGCCAAGGGCACTTGGGCGATTCACCCCTCCACTTT. This codes for CASSQGHLGDSPLHF.

A few counts support this clone. The chain couples TRBV27 to TRBJ2-6, with a weak D call TRBD1 (5 bases). V lost 5 bases to trimming and J lost 1 base, with 12 bases between them. CDR3 length: 16 amino acids. In germline, CDR1 is MNHEY, CDR2 SMNVEV (reference sequence). CDR3 loop: CASSPPRVSGANVLTF. The CDR3, as DNA: TGTGCCAGCAGTCCGCCCAGGGTATCTGGGGCCAACGTCCTGACTTTC.

The gene calls are TRBV5-4 and TRBJ2-5; 7 bases agree with TRBD2. This CDR3 is 14 amino acids long. The germline CDR1 and CDR2 sequences are SGHNT and YYREEE (reference sequence). J was trimmed by 1 base and V by 6 bases; bases with no gene match: 6. CDR3 in DNA: TGTGCCAGCACTCTGGGGGGGATCCAAGAGACCCAGTACTTC. Its translation: CASTLGGIQETQYF.

The chain recombines TRBV24-1 with TRBJ1-5; possibly TRBD1 for D (6 bases). The germline V gene encodes CDR1 KGHDR and CDR2 SFDVKD. V lost 3 bases to trimming and J lost 6 bases, with 14 bases between them. The CDR3 loop spans 15 amino acids. The CDR3 nucleotides are TGTGCCACCAGTGATCGGGGGGCCGACGGTCAGCCCCAGCATTTT. Translation: CATSDRGADGQPQHF.

This chain links TRBV2 with TRBJ1-3; 8 nucleotides match TRBD1. CDR1 is SNHLY and CDR2 is FYNNEI in the germline V gene. The CDR3 covers 16 residues. The trim removed 6 bases at V and 1 base at J, leaving 8 bases unmatched. The CDR3 spells CASSTTGGLSGNTIYF. CDR3 in DNA: TGTGCCAGCAGCACTACAGGGGGGTTGTCTGGAAACACCATATATTTT.

This chain links TRBV6-5 with TRBJ2-5, with 7 bases that match TRBD1. Trimming took 6 bases from V and 7 from J; bases not matched to a gene: 11. Germline V lookup: CDR1 MNHEY, CDR2 SVGAGI. The CDR3 has 14 residues. CDR3 sequence: CASSPYEGAWTQYF. The CDR3 coding sequence is TGTGCCAGCAGCCCGTACGAGGGGGCTTGGACCCAGTACTTC.

V is TRBV28 and J is TRBJ2-7; unclear D gene. CDR1 MDHEN and CDR2 SYDVKM come from the germline V gene. The germline V and J ends were trimmed by 2 bases and 3 bases, with 8 bases remaining between them. This CDR3 has 13 amino acids. The CDR3 sequence: CASSLGPLYEQYF. The CDR3 DNA reads TGTGCCAGCAGTTTAGGGCCGCTCTACGAGCAGTACTTC.

This clone was observed once. The chain employs TRBV11-1 and TRBJ2-7, with TRBD2 matching 12 bases. The V gene end was trimmed by 5 bases and the J gene end by 3 bases; junction bases not matched to a gene: 5. The germline V gene encodes CDR1 SGHAT and CDR2 FQDESV (reference sequence). The length of the CDR3 is 15 residues. CDR3 amino acids: CASSRTSGNVYEQYF. The CDR3 DNA reads TGTGCCAGCAGCCGGACTAGCGGGAATGTCTACGAGCAGTACTTC.

The rearrangement joins TRBV3-1 (or the pseudogene TRBV3-2) to TRBJ2-5, with D possibly matching TRBD1 (5 bases). V was pared by 0 bases and J by 2 bases, with 10 bases between. Germline V gives CDR1 LGHDT, CDR2 YNNKEL (reference sequence). The CDR3 is 15 amino acids. This CDR3 is CASSQEVAGQETQYF. CDR3 coding DNA: TGTGCCAGCAGCCAAGAGGTCGCAGGGCAAGAGACCCAGTACTTC.

This rearrangement joins TRBV30 to TRBJ2-7; TRBD1 aligns across 10 bases. With 2 bases clipped from V and 4 bases from J, the junction kept 8 bases outside the gene matches. Per the germline V gene, CDR1 is GTSNPN and CDR2 is SVGIG (reference sequence). The CDR3 has 15 residues. CDR3 residues: CAWSPGQGMWYEQYF. In DNA, the CDR3 is TGTGCCTGGAGTCCGGGACAGGGGATGTGGTACGAGCAGTACTTC.

The V gene is TRBV5-1, the J gene TRBJ1-1, with unresolved D. V was cut by 4 bases and J by 4 bases, with 11 bases left in between. Germline CDR1 and CDR2: SGHRS and YFSETQ. CDR3 size: 13 residues. The CDR3 DNA reads TGCGCCAGCAGCCTCCTCGGAAGCACTGAAGCTTTCTTT. This sequence encodes CASSLLGSTEAFF.

The chain employs TRBV24-1 and TRBJ1-2; 7 nucleotides align to TRBD1. The CDR3 sequence is 16 residues long. With V trimmed by 3 bases and J by 0 bases, 6 bases remained unmatched. The germline V gene has CDR1 KGHDR and CDR2 SFDVKD. The CDR3 coding sequence is TGTGCCACCAGTGATCGGACAGGTGAAGCTAACTATGGCTACACCTTC. Residues: CATSDRTGEANYGYTF.

This chain connects TRBV4-1 to TRBJ2-3, with 9 bases that match TRBD2. V dropped 2 bases and J dropped 2; count of bases not matched to a gene: 14. The CDR3 sequence is 19 residues long. Germline V CDR1 and CDR2: MGHRA, YSYEKL. The chain's CDR3 is CASSQRGGTSGSITDTQYF. For the CDR3, the DNA is TGCGCCAGCAGCCAAAGAGGCGGAACTAGCGGGTCTATCACAGATACGCAGTATTTT.

This chain uses TRBV5-1 with TRBJ2-1; 10 bases fit TRBD1. V lost 4 bases and J lost 9; bases outside the gene matches: 16. CDR1 and CDR2 (germline): SGHRS, YFSETQ. This CDR3 is built from 17 residues. The CDR3 is CASSVGWDRGPSGEQFF. The CDR3, as DNA: TGCGCCAGCAGCGTTGGTTGGGACAGGGGACCGAGCGGTGAGCAGTTCTTC.

V gene TRBV7-6 combines with J gene TRBJ2-2; 10 bases align to TRBD2. The V gene's germline CDR1 is SGHVS and CDR2 FNYEAQ. The CDR3 spans 16 residues. Trimming at V came to 5 bases and at J to 7 bases, leaving 10 bases not matched to a gene. The CDR3 sequence: CASSPYSGRARGELFF. The DNA for the CDR3 is TGTGCCAGCAGCCCTTACAGCGGGAGGGCCCGCGGGGAGCTGTTTTTT.

This clone was found a few times. The chain combines TRBV30 with TRBJ1-1; D not certain. In germline, CDR1 is GTSNPN, CDR2 SVGIG (reference sequence). Trimming cost V 3 bases and J 2 bases, with 13 bases left between them. This CDR3 is built from 14 residues. CDR3 amino acids: CAWSPFDLNTEAFF. DNA for the CDR3: TGTGCCTGGAGCCCCTTTGATCTTAACACTGAAGCTTTCTTT. Variable domain in full (rest from reference TRBV30 and TRBJ1-1): SQTIHQWPATLVQPVGSPLSLECTVEGTSNPNLYWYRQAAGRGLQLLFYSVGIGQISSEVPQNLSASRPQDRQFILSSKKLLLSDSGFYLCAWSPFDLNTEAFFGQGTRLTVV.

The rearrangement links TRBV7-5 to TRBJ2-7; the table's D call TRBD2 went unverified against the DNA. TRBV7-5 is recorded as a pseudogene. The CDR3 has 17 amino acids. The CDR3 nucleotides are TGTGTCAGAAGCTTAGCGCGTAGCTCTAGCGGGGCCTACGAGCAGTACTTC. It encodes CVRSLARSSSGAYEQYF.

The rearrangement uses TRBV2 and TRBJ2-7; 7 bases line up with TRBD2. The CDR3 spans 15 residues. Germline V gives CDR1 SNHLY, CDR2 FYNNEI. V trimming: 6 bases; J trimming: 3 bases; junction bases outside the gene matches: 11. The CDR3 loop is CASRAPGLLLYEQYF. As DNA, the CDR3 is TGTGCCAGCAGGGCCCCGGGACTATTGCTCTACGAGCAGTACTTC.

To note about this clone: One end of the junction fails to match germline, which may point to a read error. The chain joins TRBV7-9 to TRBJ1-6; D is perhaps TRBD1 (5 bases). From germline, CDR1 is SEHNR and CDR2 FQNEAQ (reference sequence). The CDR3 length is 13 residues. CDR3 loop: CASSLGVWAPLHF. The CDR3 DNA is TGTGCCAGCAGTTTAGGGGTTTGGGCACCCCTCCACTTT.

The rearrangement uses TRBV6-2 or TRBV6-3 and TRBJ2-5; 10 bases line up with TRBD1. The CDR3 sequence is 16 residues long. CDR1 and CDR2 (germline): MNHEY, SVGEGT. Trimming removed 2 bases from V and 5 bases from J; junction bases left unmatched: 8. The CDR3 loop is CASSYQDRGRTETQYF. The CDR3 coding sequence is TGTGCCAGCAGTTACCAAGACAGGGGGCGTACGGAGACCCAGTACTTC.